Below, 29 T cell receptor beta chains from the same sample are listed, as sequenced in a study of blood T cell repertoires in COVID-19. Produced via immunoSEQ multiplex PCR; TCRdb's table is partial and in-frame only. The table shows approximately 250,000 clones, with 75% to 90% occurring only once. The sample comprised peripheral blood. The origin of the receptors is a human donor in a cohort sampled during active COVID-19.

The chain couples TRBV28 to TRBJ2-1, with D tentatively TRBD2 (6 bases). The germline V gene encodes CDR1 MDHEN and CDR2 SYDVKM. The ends were cut back, 6 bases at V and 6 bases at J, with 18 bases in the middle. The CDR3 runs 15 residues. CDR3 amino acids: CASRFRGTPLNEQFF. In nucleotides, the CDR3 is TGTGCCAGCAGGTTCCGGGGGACCCCCCTCAATGAGCAGTTCTTC.

This clone was detected only once. V is TRBV27 and J is TRBJ1-6; possibly TRBD1 for D (6 bases). This CDR3 is 16 amino acids long. Trimming shortened V by 6 bases and J by 0 bases, and 12 bases separated the two germline ends. Germline-derived CDR1 and CDR2 are MNHEY and SMNVEV (reference sequence). As DNA, the CDR3 is TGTGCCAGCAGGGTGGACAGAAGCTCCTATAATTCACCCCTCCACTTT. Its protein is CASRVDRSSYNSPLHF.

This clone was counted a single time. J is TRBJ2-4 and V is TRBV10-1, with 8 bases fitting TRBD1. CDR3 length equals 12 residues. Trimming removed 6 bases from V and 7 bases from J; junction bases left unmatched: 2. The germline V gene has CDR1 WNHNN and CDR2 SYGVQD (reference sequence). CDR3 amino acids: CASSGQGNIQYF. The CDR3 coding sequence is TGCGCCAGCAGCGGACAGGGCAACATTCAGTACTTC.

The V gene is TRBV28, the J gene TRBJ1-3; D is unresolved. V was clipped by 7 bases and J by 3 bases, with 10 bases between them. The CDR3 runs to 13 residues. Germline CDR1 is MDHEN and CDR2 is SYDVKM. CDR3 residues: CASIVTHGNTIYF. The CDR3 bases are TGTGCCAGCATTGTGACACATGGAAACACCATATATTTT.

The chain is built from TRBV7-8 and TRBJ1-2, with D perhaps TRBD1 (6 bases). The CDR3 has 16 residues. Germline CDR1 is SGHVS and CDR2 is FQNEAQ. Trimming pared 4 bases from V and 0 bases from J, leaving 15 bases between. For the CDR3, the DNA is TGTGCCAGCAGCTCGATTAACAGGGTGACTAACTATGGCTACACCTTC. Encoded protein: CASSSINRVTNYGYTF.

The chain links TRBV5-6 to TRBJ2-5; 7 nucleotides match TRBD1. V was clipped by 2 bases and J by 3 bases; unmatched bases: 4. CDR1 SGHDT and CDR2 YYEEEE come from the germline V gene. The CDR3 extends over 14 amino acids. The CDR3 DNA reads TGTGCCAGCAGCTTTAGACAGGGTAAAGAGACCCAGTACTTC. Translating gives CASSFRQGKETQYF.

The chain carries TRBV28 and TRBJ2-7, with D maybe TRBD1 (6 bases). The CDR3 runs 14 residues. The germline CDR1 and CDR2 sequences are MDHEN and SYDVKM. V was cut by 6 bases and J by 2 bases, with 14 bases left in between. In DNA, the CDR3 is TGTGCCAGCAGAATCAGACAGGCGACCTACGAGCAGTACTTC. Protein: CASRIRQATYEQYF.

On this clone itself: Other nucleotide sequences in the sample specify the same CDR3. V and J are TRBV2 and TRBJ1-6; 8 nucleotides line up with TRBD1. This CDR3 is 12 amino acids long. V trimming: 9 bases; J trimming: 9 bases; junction bases outside the gene matches: 4. The germline V gene encodes CDR1 SNHLY and CDR2 FYNNEI. The CDR3 is CASRQGTSPLHF. CDR3 DNA sequence: TGTGCCAGTCGACAGGGGACTTCACCCCTCCACTTT.

The chain uses TRBV28 and TRBJ1-3; no definite D call. CDR3 size: 13 residues. Germline CDR1 and CDR2: MDHEN and SYDVKM. V lost 3 bases and J 5 bases, leaving 8 bases between the germline ends. The chain's CDR3 is CASSFLGRNTIYF. The CDR3 DNA sequence: TGTGCCAGCAGTTTTCTAGGAAGAAACACCATATATTTT.

This clone appeared a single time. This chain links TRBV9 with TRBJ2-3; 9 bases are shared with TRBD2. The length of the CDR3 is 17 residues. V gave up 0 bases and J gave up 6 bases; unmatched junction bases: 11. Germline V gives CDR1 SGDLS, CDR2 YYNGEE. CDR3 region: CASSVDLSGGLTDTQYF. The CDR3 DNA reads TGTGCCAGCAGCGTAGATCTTAGCGGGGGCCTCACGGATACGCAGTATTTT.

The chain employs TRBV9 and TRBJ2-7; TRBD2 agrees at 8 bases. The germline gives CDR1 SGDLS, CDR2 YYNGEE. CDR3 size: 16 residues. V trimming: 5 bases; J trimming: 0 bases; junction bases outside the gene matches: 10. CDR3: CASSEPSGGNSYEQYF. The DNA of the CDR3 is TGTGCCAGCAGTGAGCCGAGCGGGGGCAACTCCTACGAGCAGTACTTC.

This clone was recorded only once. The chain is built from TRBV5-1 and TRBJ2-3; TRBD1 matches 10 bases. The trim removed 4 bases at V and 5 bases at J, leaving 16 bases unmatched. The germline V gene has CDR1 SGHRS and CDR2 YFSETQ. The CDR3 extends over 18 amino acids. In DNA form, the CDR3 reads TGCGCCAGCAGCCGGCAACCTCAAGGACAGGGGGTCAGAGATACGCAGTATTTT. Translating it yields CASSRQPQGQGVRDTQYF.

Here the CDR3 DNA reads TGTGCCAGCAGCCAAGTCGGGATAGCGGGAGACTACGAGCAGTACTTC. Translated: CASSQVGIAGDYEQYF. This chain joins TRBV14 and TRBJ2-7, with 9 nucleotides matching TRBD2. Germline trimming cut 1 base from V and 3 bases from J; bases unmatched to any gene: 7. Germline V gives CDR1 SGHDN, CDR2 FVKESK. This CDR3 has 16 amino acids.

The chain links TRBV3-1 (or the pseudogene TRBV3-2) to TRBJ2-2; D possibly corresponds to TRBD2 (6 bases). This CDR3 has 15 residues. Germline loops: CDR1 LGHDT, CDR2 YNNKEL (reference sequence). The V end was cut by 4 bases, the J end by 4 bases, with 13 bases between. CDR3 DNA: TGTGCCAGCAGCCGCACGCTGGGGGGCACCGGGGAGCTGTTTTTT. Translated: CASSRTLGGTGELFF.

The CDR3 region is CASSVEEGPNYGYTF. The DNA of the CDR3 is TGTGCCAGCAGCGTAGAGGAGGGGCCGAACTATGGCTACACCTTC. The chain employs TRBV9 and TRBJ1-2; tentative D call: TRBD1 (5 bases). This CDR3 is built from 15 residues. V was shortened by 0 bases and J by 2 bases, with 11 bases between the two germline ends. Germline values: CDR1 SGDLS, CDR2 YYNGEE.

This clone was found a few times. V gene TRBV10-3 combines with J gene TRBJ2-3, with a tentative D call TRBD2 (6 bases). Germline assignment: CDR1 ENHRY and CDR2 SYGVKD. This CDR3 has 15 amino acids. V lost 0 bases, J lost 4 bases, and 11 bases lay in between. The CDR3 loop reads CAISESGGEADTQYF. As DNA, the CDR3 is TGTGCCATCAGTGAGTCCGGCGGGGAAGCAGATACGCAGTATTTT.

This chain uses TRBV28 with TRBJ2-7, with 8 bases matching TRBD2. This CDR3 is built from 16 residues. V lost 3 bases, J lost 6 bases, and 13 bases stayed unmatched. CDR1 and CDR2 from the germline V gene are MDHEN and SYDVKM. The chain's CDR3 is CASSFSGGRSRGEQYF. The CDR3, as DNA: TGTGCCAGCAGTTTTTCGGGGGGGAGGTCCAGAGGCGAGCAGTACTTC. Drawing the rest from reference TRBV28 and TRBJ2-7, the complete variable domain is DVKVTQSSRYLVKRTGEKVFLECVQDMDHENMFWYRQDPGLGLRLIYFSYDVKMKEKGDIPEGYSVSREKKERFSLILESASTNQTSMYLCASSFSGGRSRGEQYFGPGTRLTVT.

The rearrangement joins TRBV29-1 to TRBJ1-1; the D gene is possibly TRBD1 (5 bases). Trimming pared 5 bases from V and 4 bases from J, leaving 8 bases between. The germline CDR1 and CDR2 sequences are SQVTM and ANQGSEA. The CDR3 consists of 11 residues. The CDR3 sequence is CSVQGSTEAFF. CDR3 sequence (DNA): TGCAGCGTTCAGGGAAGCACTGAAGCTTTCTTT.

J is TRBJ2-2 and V is TRBV7-9; 8 bases fit TRBD1. The CDR3 sequence is 17 residues long. The germline V gene encodes CDR1 SEHNR and CDR2 FQNEAQ (reference sequence). V was clipped by 4 bases and J by 6 bases; unmatched bases: 13. The CDR3 is CASSSLGQGAPPGELFF. The DNA for the CDR3 is TGTGCCAGCAGCTCCTTGGGGCAGGGGGCGCCCCCCGGGGAGCTGTTTTTT.

The chain joins TRBV7-2 to TRBJ2-7, with D unclear. The CDR3 extends over 11 amino acids. The ends were cut back, 5 bases at V and 5 bases at J, with 7 bases in the middle. The germline gives CDR1 SGHTA, CDR2 FQGNSA. CDR3 sequence: CASSATNEQYF. CDR3 DNA: TGTGCCAGCAGCGCTACTAACGAGCAGTACTTC.

The chain couples TRBV12-5 to TRBJ1-1, with D perhaps TRBD1 (6 bases). Germline CDR1 LGHNT, CDR2 FRNRAP. V lost 5 bases and J lost 4, with 20 bases in between. The CDR3 is 16 amino acids. DNA of the CDR3: TGTGCTAGTGGTCCGCCCCAGGGGTCTCTGGGCACTGAAGCTTTCTTT. Protein product: CASGPPQGSLGTEAFF. Full variable domain (missing parts from reference TRBV12-5 and TRBJ1-1): DARVTQTPRHKVTEMGQEVTMRCQPILGHNTVFWYRQTMMQGLELLAYFRNRAPLDDSGMPKDRFSAEMPDATLATLKIQPSEPRDSAVYFCASGPPQGSLGTEAFFGQGTRLTVV.

The chain employs TRBV5-8 and TRBJ2-7, with TRBD1 matching 7 bases. The V segment lost 6 bases and the J segment 7 bases; nucleotides outside the gene matches: 7. The CDR3 spans 12 residues. Germline V gene lookup returns CDR1 SGHTS and CDR2 YDEGEE. The DNA for the CDR3 is TGTGCCAGCACCGACAGGGTGGCTGAGCAGTACTTC. Its translation is CASTDRVAEQYF.

This clone has a handful of counts. DNA of the CDR3: TGTGCCAGCAGCTTTGTAGCCGGGGAGCTGTTTTTT. The encoded protein is CASSFVAGELFF. The chain links TRBV7-3 to TRBJ2-2; D unclear. The V gene lost 3 bases and the J gene lost 6 bases, with 5 bases spanning the gap. This CDR3 contains 12 residues. Germline CDR1 SGHTA, CDR2 FQGTGA.

This clone appeared once. The rearrangement links TRBV5-8 to TRBJ2-6; maybe TRBD1 (6 bases). The germline V gene encodes CDR1 SGHTS and CDR2 YDEGEE. The CDR3 sequence is 20 residues long. Trimming took 0 bases from V and 0 from J, leaving 19 bases between them. The CDR3 sequence: CASSLVYTQGRSSGANVLTF. CDR3 DNA sequence: TGTGCCAGCAGCTTGGTATACACACAGGGCCGAAGCTCTGGGGCCAACGTCCTGACTTTC.

The genes are TRBV5-4 and TRBJ2-7; 9 nucleotides align to TRBD1. Germline values: CDR1 SGHNT, CDR2 YYREEE (reference sequence). The CDR3 length is 14 residues. Unmatched junction bases numbered 5, after V lost 2 bases and J lost 5 bases. The DNA for the CDR3 is TGTGCCAGCAGCTTAGAGGACAGGGGCCACGAGCAGTACTTC. This gives the protein CASSLEDRGHEQYF.

The CDR3, as DNA: TGTGCCAGCAGCCCCCCTTCCAGGGTTGATGGCTACACCTTC. Protein: CASSPPSRVDGYTF. V gene TRBV11-2 combines with J gene TRBJ1-2, with TRBD1 as a possible D gene (5 bases). This CDR3 spans 14 amino acids. Trimming stripped 5 bases from V and 6 bases from J, with 16 bases between. Germline CDR1 reads SGHAT; CDR2 reads FQNNGV.

The chain employs TRBV4-3 and TRBJ1-5; D ambiguous. Germline V gene lookup returns CDR1 LGHNA and CDR2 YSLEER. The CDR3 covers 15 residues. Trimming took 0 bases from V and 3 from J, leaving 9 bases between them. The CDR3 region has the DNA TGCGCCAGCAGCCAAGAGAACAAACCCAATCAGCCCCAGCATTTT. Its protein is CASSQENKPNQPQHF.

This chain links TRBV4-1 with TRBJ2-2, with 9 nucleotides matching TRBD2. The CDR3 length is 15 residues. V trimming: 1 base; J trimming: 6 bases; junction bases outside the gene matches: 3. CDR1 MGHRA and CDR2 YSYEKL come from the germline V gene. The CDR3: CASSQAGLASGELFF. The CDR3 DNA follows: TGCGCCAGCAGCCAAGCGGGACTAGCATCCGGGGAGCTGTTTTTT.

The rearrangement joins TRBV10-2 to TRBJ2-7; the D is unclear. The CDR3 extends over 15 amino acids. The ends were cut back, 8 bases at V and 2 bases at J, with 19 bases in the middle. CDR1 is WSHSY and CDR2 is SAAADI in the germline V gene. Here the CDR3 reads CASGSLAPGPYEQYF. In nucleotides, the CDR3 is TGCGCCAGCGGATCGCTGGCGCCAGGCCCCTACGAGCAGTACTTC.